Listed below are T cell receptor beta chains from one sample, sequenced in a study of control samples from healthy donors and cancer patients. TCRdb's copy holds only in-frame clones and misses some; the assay was immunoSEQ multiplex PCR. The sample records some 100,000 clones, about nine tenths being singletons. The material sequenced was blood. These receptors originate from a human donor in good health. The donor label of this sample is uncertain. Both conserved end residues are part of each CDR3. Fields, in order: CDR3 protein, CDR3 DNA, clone size, D gene, V gene, J gene. The D gene is left open where the match is weak. The listing skips clone size in some rows; elsewhere it reads once, few, many or a size class.

CDR3: CATSRRVGYTF; DNA: TGTGCCACCAGCCGGAGGGTTGGCTACACCTTC; size: .; D: .; V: TRBV15; J: TRBJ1-2
CDR3: CSVLPRDRPLNTEAFF; DNA: TGCAGCGTTCTACCGAGGGACAGACCCTTGAACACTGAAGCTTTCTTT; size: .; D: TRBD1; V: TRBV29-1; J: TRBJ1-1
CDR3: CASSWTSGGTSTDTQYF; DNA: TGTGCCAGCAGTTGGACTAGCGGGGGGACTAGCACAGATACGCAGTATTTT; size: once; D: TRBD2; V: TRBV27; J: TRBJ2-3
CDR3: CASTLRGGGEDTF; DNA: TGTGCCAGCACCTTGAGGGGCGGAGGAGAAGACACCTTC; size: .; D: .; V: TRBV12-3/TRBV12-4; J: TRBJ1-2
CDR3: CASSFRTSGGLSSSYNEQFF; DNA: TGCGCCAGCAGCTTTCGGACTAGCGGGGGACTATCCAGCTCCTACAATGAGCAGTTCTTC; size: once; D: TRBD2; V: TRBV5-1; J: TRBJ2-1
CDR3: CASSYWGDGELFF; DNA: TGTGCCAGCAGTTACTGGGGGGACGGGGAGCTGTTTTTT; size: .; D: .; V: TRBV6-2/TRBV6-3; J: TRBJ2-2
CDR3: CASSSQYRTTDTQYF; DNA: TGTGCCAGCAGCTCCCAATACCGAACCACAGATACGCAGTATTTT; size: .; D: .; V: TRBV7-8; J: TRBJ2-3
CDR3: CASSPGRQWPQHF; DNA: TGTGCCAGCTCACCGGGCCGACAATGGCCCCAGCATTTT; size: .; D: .; V: TRBV18; J: TRBJ1-5
CDR3: CASSLIGTAKPNTEAFF; DNA: TGTGCCAGCAGCTTAATAGGGACAGCGAAACCGAACACTGAAGCTTTCTTT; size: .; D: TRBD1; V: TRBV7-2; J: TRBJ1-1
CDR3: CASSPPLRQGKAQYF; DNA: TGTGCCAGTAGTCCCCCCCTAAGACAGGGGAAGGCCCAGTACTTC; size: .; D: TRBD1; V: TRBV19; J: TRBJ2-5
CDR3: CASYPLGTDNYGYTF; DNA: TGCGCCAGCTATCCCTTAGGGACAGACAACTATGGCTACACCTTC; size: .; D: TRBD1; V: TRBV4-1; J: TRBJ1-2
CDR3: CASSSQGAGEKLFF; DNA: TGCGCCAGCAGCTCTCAGGGGGCTGGTGAAAAACTGTTTTTT; size: .; D: TRBD1; V: TRBV5-1; J: TRBJ1-4
CDR3: CASIRTGDYYGYTF; DNA: TGTGCCAGCATAAGGACAGGAGACTACTATGGCTACACCTTC; size: .; D: TRBD1; V: TRBV6-6; J: TRBJ1-2
CDR3: CATSPRQGGNEQFF; DNA: TGTGCCACCAGTCCCCGACAGGGGGGGAATGAGCAGTTCTTC; size: .; D: TRBD1; V: TRBV24-1; J: TRBJ2-1
CDR3: CATSQGQSSYNEQFF; DNA: TGTGCCACCAGTCAGGGGCAGAGCTCCTACAATGAGCAGTTCTTC; size: .; D: .; V: TRBV24-1; J: TRBJ2-1
CDR3: CASSGSYGGVGQPQHF; DNA: TGTGCCAGCAGCGGATCCTACGGCGGGGTTGGCCAGCCCCAGCATTTT; size: few; D: .; V: TRBV9; J: TRBJ1-5
CDR3: CASSKGNEQFF; DNA: TGTGCCAGCAGTAAGGGTAATGAGCAGTTCTTC; size: .; D: .; V: TRBV12-3/TRBV12-4; J: TRBJ2-1
CDR3: CASSLATTGRGSQHF; DNA: TGTGCCAGCAGCTTAGCAACGACCGGGCGGGGGTCCCAGCATTTT; size: .; D: .; V: TRBV7-8; J: TRBJ1-5
CDR3: CASSLIRATNEQYF; DNA: TGTGCCAGCAGCTTGATACGGGCTACAAACGAGCAGTACTTC; size: .; D: .; V: TRBV7-2; J: TRBJ2-7
CDR3: CASSQDLGSSYEQYF; DNA: TGTGCCAGCAGCCAAGATCTAGGTAGCTCCTACGAGCAGTACTTC; size: .; D: .; V: TRBV4-2; J: TRBJ2-7
CDR3: CATNWENSGNTIYF; DNA: TGTGCCACTAACTGGGAGAACTCTGGAAACACCATATATTTT; size: few; D: .; V: TRBV7-9; J: TRBJ1-3
CDR3: CASSLWQTYNEQFF; DNA: TGTGCCAGCAGTTTATGGCAGACATACAATGAGCAGTTCTTC; size: .; D: .; V: TRBV28; J: TRBJ2-1
CDR3: CASSQHRENNEQFF; DNA: TGTGCCAGCAGTCAACACAGGGAAAACAATGAGCAGTTCTTC; size: .; D: .; V: TRBV6-2/TRBV6-3; J: TRBJ2-1
CDR3: CAGKRQGLGANVLTF; DNA: TGTGCCGGCAAACGACAGGGGTTGGGGGCCAACGTCCTGACTTTC; size: .; D: TRBD1; V: TRBV2; J: TRBJ2-6
CDR3: CASSDRLAGLQETQYF; DNA: TGTGCCAGCAGTGACCGACTAGCGGGGCTACAAGAGACCCAGTACTTC; size: .; D: TRBD2; V: TRBV6-1; J: TRBJ2-5
CDR3: CASSSHGRGKVSNEQFF; DNA: TGTGCCAGCAGCTCTCATGGAAGGGGAAAGGTTAGCAATGAGCAGTTCTTC; size: .; D: .; V: TRBV3-1/TRBV3-2; J: TRBJ2-1
CDR3: CASSVRARGAEKLFF; DNA: TGTGCCAGCAGTGTGCGGGCCAGGGGCGCTGAAAAACTGTTTTTT; size: .; D: .; V: TRBV2; J: TRBJ1-4
CDR3: CASSEDRTVLFF; DNA: TGTGCCAGCAGTGAGGACAGAACGGTACTGTTTTTT; size: .; D: .; V: TRBV6-1; J: TRBJ1-4
CDR3: CASGKNQDRAHSTSPLHF; DNA: TGTGCTAGTGGAAAAAACCAGGACAGGGCACATTCTACTTCACCCCTCCACTTT; size: .; D: TRBD1; V: TRBV12-5; J: TRBJ1-6
CDR3: CASSLEPDPTGGNTEAFF; DNA: TGCGCCAGCAGCTTAGAGCCGGACCCGACAGGGGGGAACACTGAAGCTTTCTTT; size: .; D: TRBD1; V: TRBV5-1; J: TRBJ1-1
CDR3: CASLAGQAYNEQFF; DNA: TGTGCCAGCCTAGCGGGACAGGCCTACAATGAGCAGTTCTTC; size: .; D: .; V: TRBV2; J: TRBJ2-1
CDR3: CASSPQRGFSNQPQHF; DNA: TGTGCCAGCAGCCCGCAGAGAGGGTTCAGCAATCAGCCCCAGCATTTT; size: .; D: .; V: TRBV7-8; J: TRBJ1-5
CDR3: CASSRDMNTEAFF; DNA: TGCGCCAGCAGCAGGGACATGAACACTGAAGCTTTCTTT; size: .; D: .; V: TRBV5-1; J: TRBJ1-1
CDR3: CAISDIRDRVMETQYF; DNA: TGTGCCATCAGTGATATCCGGGACAGGGTTATGGAGACCCAGTACTTC; size: .; D: TRBD1; V: TRBV10-3; J: TRBJ2-5
CDR3: CASSPREIGLNTEAFF; DNA: TGTGCCAGCAGCCCCCGGGAAATAGGGCTGAACACTGAAGCTTTCTTT; size: .; D: .; V: TRBV4-2; J: TRBJ1-1